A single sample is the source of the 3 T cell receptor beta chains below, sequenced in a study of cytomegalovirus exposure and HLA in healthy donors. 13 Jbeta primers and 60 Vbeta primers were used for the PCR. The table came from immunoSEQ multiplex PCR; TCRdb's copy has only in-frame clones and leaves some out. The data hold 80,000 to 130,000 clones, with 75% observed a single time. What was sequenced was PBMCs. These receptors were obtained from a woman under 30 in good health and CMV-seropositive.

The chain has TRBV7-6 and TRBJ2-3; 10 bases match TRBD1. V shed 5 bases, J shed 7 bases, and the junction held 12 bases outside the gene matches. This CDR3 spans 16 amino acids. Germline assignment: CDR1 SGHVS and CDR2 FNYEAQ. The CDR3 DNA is TGTGCCAGCAGCGCAAGCCGGGACAGGGGAGTGTATACGCAGTATTTT. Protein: CASSASRDRGVYTQYF. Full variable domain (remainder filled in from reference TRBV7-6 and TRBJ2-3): GAGVSQSPRYKVTKRGQDVALRCDPISGHVSLYWYRQALGQGPEFLTYFNYEAQQDKSGLPNDRFSAERPEGSISTLTIQRTEQRDSAMYRCASSASRDRGVYTQYFGPGTRLTVL.

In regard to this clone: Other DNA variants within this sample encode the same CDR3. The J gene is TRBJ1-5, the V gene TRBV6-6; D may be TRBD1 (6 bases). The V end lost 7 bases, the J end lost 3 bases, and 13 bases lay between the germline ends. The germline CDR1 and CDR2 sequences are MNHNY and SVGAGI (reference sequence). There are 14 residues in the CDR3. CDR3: CASTPGQYNQPQHF. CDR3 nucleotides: TGTGCCAGCACCCCTGGACAGTACAATCAGCCCCAGCATTTT.

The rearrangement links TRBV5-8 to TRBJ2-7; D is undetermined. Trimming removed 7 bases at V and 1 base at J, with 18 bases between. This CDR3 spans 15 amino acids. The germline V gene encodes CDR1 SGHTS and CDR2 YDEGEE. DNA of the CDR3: TGTGCCAGCTCTTTTCTGTTTGGCCCATCCTACGAGCAGTACTTC. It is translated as CASSFLFGPSYEQYF.